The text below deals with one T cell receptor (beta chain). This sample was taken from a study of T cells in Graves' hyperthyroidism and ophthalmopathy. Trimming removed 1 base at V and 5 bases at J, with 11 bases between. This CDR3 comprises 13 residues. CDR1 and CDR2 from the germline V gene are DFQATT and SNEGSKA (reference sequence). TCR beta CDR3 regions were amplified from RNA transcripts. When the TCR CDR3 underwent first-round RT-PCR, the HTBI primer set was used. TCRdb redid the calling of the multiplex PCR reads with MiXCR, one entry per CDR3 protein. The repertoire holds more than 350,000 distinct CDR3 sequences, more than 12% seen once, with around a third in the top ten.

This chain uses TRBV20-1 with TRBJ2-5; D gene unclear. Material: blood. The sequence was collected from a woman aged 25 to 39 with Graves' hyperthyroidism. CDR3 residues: CSARVMVGETQYF. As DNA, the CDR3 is TGCAGTGCTAGAGTAATGGTCGGGGAGACCCAGTACTTC.